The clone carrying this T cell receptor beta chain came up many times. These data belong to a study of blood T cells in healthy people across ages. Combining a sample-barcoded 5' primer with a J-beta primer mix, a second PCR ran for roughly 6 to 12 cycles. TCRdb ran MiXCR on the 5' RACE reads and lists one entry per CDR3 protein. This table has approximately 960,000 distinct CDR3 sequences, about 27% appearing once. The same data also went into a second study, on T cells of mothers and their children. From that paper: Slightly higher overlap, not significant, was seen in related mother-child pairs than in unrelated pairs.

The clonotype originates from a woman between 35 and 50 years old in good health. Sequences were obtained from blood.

The CDR3 spells CSVQGRDYGYTF. The CDR3 DNA sequence: TGCAGCGTTCAGGGCAGGGACTATGGCTACACCTTC. V is TRBV29-1 and J is TRBJ1-2, with D possibly matching TRBD1 (5 bases). V was pared by 5 bases and J by 3 bases, with 10 bases between. Germline CDR1 SQVTM, CDR2 ANQGSEA. The CDR3 totals 12 residues.